This TCR beta chain was obtained from a study of regulatory T cells in long-lasting Graves disease. Time point reported: newly diagnosed GD, antithyroid drugs for less than 3 months. The authors made the TCR library using RNA they extracted from PBMCs. Patients with Graves' disease were diagnosed by American Thyroid Association guidelines. This CDR3 has 16 residues. From germline, CDR1 is SGHTA and CDR2 FQGNSA. V shed 5 bases, J shed 3 bases, and the junction held 5 bases outside the gene matches. Notes on the study in general: Newly diagnosed patients had higher TCR diversity than persistent Graves' patients did. Persistent disease was associated with favored TRBV28 usage and with favored use of TRBJ1-2 and TRBJ2-5.

This clonotype came up a few times. What it recognizes is unknown. TCR beta libraries were built with iRepertoire HTBI primers and Arm-PCR of CDR3 regions. From the multiplex PCR reads, TCRdb called clonotypes with MiXCR, one entry per CDR3 protein. Of roughly 520,000 distinct CDR3 sequences in the sample, approximately 12% were seen once. This sample also belongs to another study, concerning T cells in Graves' hyperthyroidism and ophthalmopathy. That report notes: A set of HTBI primers served as the primers for a first-round RT-PCR of the TCR CDR3.

The sequenced sample was peripheral blood mononuclear cells (PBMCs), obtained at new diagnosis, from a patient treated with antithyroid drugs. The gene calls are TRBV7-2 and TRBJ2-5; 14 positions agree with TRBD2. The sequence came from a woman under 40 with Graves disease. The CDR3: CASSKGGLAGEETQYF. The CDR3 region has the DNA TGTGCCAGCAGCAAAGGGGGACTAGCGGGAGAAGAGACCCAGTACTTC.